Listed below are T cell receptor beta chains from one sample, sequenced in a study of T cell repertoires in ileal Crohn's disease. Repertoires were generated with immunoSEQ multiplex PCR, while TCRdb's copy carries only in-frame clones and drops some. Of more than 12,000 clones listed, 70% are singletons. Sequenced sample: ileal tissue. These receptor sequences come from an adult with Crohn's disease. Each CDR3 is given with its conserved first and last residue. The D gene is left open where the match is weak. Clone sizes are given selectively: once, few, many, or a class where the clone is expanded.

>TRBV7-9|TRBJ1-1|.|.|13
TGTGCCAGCAGCCGAGGGGTGAACACTGAAGCTTTCTTT
CASSRGVNTEAFF
>TRBV18|TRBJ1-5|.|.|13
TGTGCCAGCTCACCAGACCGGGACCAGCCCCAGCATTTT
CASSPDRDQPQHF
>TRBV10-1|TRBJ2-3|.|.|15
TGCGCCAGCAGTGAGCCCGGCAGCCTCACAGATACGCAGTATTTT
CASSEPGSLTDTQYF
>TRBV5-8|TRBJ2-3|.|.|15
TGTGCCAGCAGCTTTTGGCAGGAAGGGACAGATACGCAGTATTTT
CASSFWQEGTDTQYF
>TRBV11-2|TRBJ1-1|.|.|13
TGTGCCAGCAGCTTACAGGGGTACACTGAAGCTTTCTTT
CASSLQGYTEAFF
>TRBV10-3|TRBJ2-6|.|.|23
TGTGCCCTCAGACAGGGAGACAGGGTTGCTTTGCGGCGGGATGGCTCTGGGGCCAACGTCCTGACTTTC
CALRQGDRVALRRDGSGANVLTF
>TRBV5-6|TRBJ2-7|.|TRBD2|15
TGTGCCAGCAGCTCCTCAGCGGGGGACCCCTACGAGCAGTACTTC
CASSSSAGDPYEQYF
>TRBV7-9|TRBJ2-1|.|.|15
TGTGCCAGCAGCTCCATCGGGATTAGGTCCAATGAGCAGTTCTTC
CASSSIGIRSNEQFF
>TRBV5-6|TRBJ1-2|.|.|13
TGTGCCAGCAGCTTAGCGGGGGCTCATGGCTACACCTTC
CASSLAGAHGYTF
>TRBV28|TRBJ1-2|.|.|13
TGTGCCAGCAGTTTAATGGGGGGCTCTGGCTACACCTTC
CASSLMGGSGYTF
>TRBV28|TRBJ2-6|.|.|14
TGTGCCAGCAGTTTCGATCTTGGGGCCAACGTCCTGACTTTC
CASSFDLGANVLTF
>TRBV5-1|TRBJ1-5|.|.|15
TGCGCCAGCAGCTTGGGAGAGAATAGCAATCAGCCCCAGCATTTT
CASSLGENSNQPQHF
>TRBV4-2|TRBJ2-3|few|TRBD2|15
TGTGCCAGCAGCCACAGCGGGGGGGCCGAGGATACGCAGTATTTT
CASSHSGGAEDTQYF
>TRBV28|TRBJ2-2|few|.|16
TGTGCCAGCAGTTATTCCGGGACCCTTTTCACCGGGGAGCTGTTTTTT
CASSYSGTLFTGELFF
>TRBV16|TRBJ1-5|medium-sized|.|13
TGTGCCAGCAGCCGAGTGGAAAATCAGCCCCAGCATTTT
CASSRVENQPQHF
>TRBV28|TRBJ2-5|.|.|15
TGTGCCAGCAGTTTGTGGGGAACGGGACAAGAGACCCAGTACTTC
CASSLWGTGQETQYF
>TRBV19|TRBJ1-2|once|.|16
TGTGCCAGTAGTCCATCTCTTGCCGTCGAGGTCTATGGCTACACCTTC
CASSPSLAVEVYGYTF
>TRBV5-1|TRBJ2-2|.|TRBD1|17
TGCGCCAGCAGCCAACAACTGACAGGGGGCAGTACCGGGGAGCTGTTTTTT
CASSQQLTGGSTGELFF
>TRBV2|TRBJ2-5|.|.|13
TGTGCCAGCAGCGGGCCCCGTGGTGAGACCCAGTACTTC
CASSGPRGETQYF
>TRBV15|TRBJ1-2|.|TRBD1|12
TGTGCCACCAGCCAGGGGGAATATGGCTACACCTTC
CATSQGEYGYTF
>TRBV30|TRBJ1-2|.|.|13
TGTGCCTGGAGTCCCTCGAGGGCCTGGGGCTACACCTTC
CAWSPSRAWGYTF
>TRBV7-9|TRBJ2-1|.|.|13
TGTGCCAGCAGCTTAAACGGTTACAATGAGCAGTTCTTC
CASSLNGYNEQFF
>TRBV11-2|TRBJ1-1|.|.|15
TGTGCCAGCAGCCCCATTCACAGGGATACGGCTGAAGCTTTCTTT
CASSPIHRDTAEAFF
>TRBV27|TRBJ1-1|.|.|14
TGTGCCAGCAGTTTATCGTGGCAGCACACTGAAGCTTTCTTT
CASSLSWQHTEAFF
>TRBV10-3|TRBJ2-5|.|TRBD2|14
TGTGCCATCAGTAATGTAGCGGGGTCAGAGACCCAGTACTTC
CAISNVAGSETQYF
>TRBV2|TRBJ2-6|few|TRBD2|16
TGTGCCAGGACCGGCGGGGGTTCAGGTGGGGCCAACGTCCTGACTTTC
CARTGGGSGGANVLTF
>TRBV18|TRBJ2-7|.|TRBD1|14
TGTGCCAGCTCACCGTCAGGACAGGTGGGGGAGCAGTACTTC
CASSPSGQVGEQYF
>TRBV10-2|TRBJ1-4|.|.|12
TGCGCCAGCAGACGGGAAGACGAAAAACTGTTTTTT
CASRREDEKLFF
>TRBV18|TRBJ2-7|.|.|12
TGTGCCAGCTCACCCACCGCCTACGAGCAGTACTTC
CASSPTAYEQYF
>TRBV19|TRBJ1-1|.|.|15
TGTGCCAGTAGTATGGTTGGGCTGTCGGACACTGAAGCTTTCTTT
CASSMVGLSDTEAFF
>TRBV5-4|TRBJ2-7|few|TRBD1|16
TGTGCCAGCAGCTATGGAGGGACAGGGATGCCCTACGAGCAGTACTTC
CASSYGGTGMPYEQYF
>TRBV2|TRBJ1-5|once|TRBD1|13
TGTGCCAGTCAAAGGGGGCGCGGGCAGCCCCAGCATTTT
CASQRGRGQPQHF
>TRBV6-1|TRBJ1-5|.|.|13
TGTGCCAGTAGAGGACACTACGATCAGCCCCAGCATTTT
CASRGHYDQPQHF
>TRBV7-2|TRBJ1-2|.|TRBD1|15
TGTGCCAGCAGCCCAGGAGGGGGCTCTAACTATGGCTACACCTTC
CASSPGGGSNYGYTF
>TRBV27|TRBJ2-1|.|TRBD2|15
TGTGCCAGCAGCCCGCCTAGCGGCTCCTACAATGAGCAGTTCTTC
CASSPPSGSYNEQFF
>TRBV2|TRBJ2-2|few|.|14
TGTGCCAGCAGTGGGGCCAGGGCAAGGGGGGAGCTGTTTTTT
CASSGARARGELFF
>TRBV5-4|TRBJ1-2|.|TRBD1|16
TGTGCCAGCAGCTTGGAGGCAGGGGGCGGGATCTATGGCTACACCTTC
CASSLEAGGGIYGYTF
>TRBV2|TRBJ1-2|.|.|16
TGTGCCAGCAGTGAAGCGATAAGGCAGGGGATCGGAGGCTACACCTTC
CASSEAIRQGIGGYTF
>TRBV7-6|TRBJ2-3|.|.|14
TGTGCCAGCAGCCGGACGGGGAGCACAGATACGCAGTATTTT
CASSRTGSTDTQYF
>TRBV7-9|TRBJ1-5|few|.|12
TGTGCCAGCAGCTTAGACAGCCAGCCCCAGCATTTT
CASSLDSQPQHF
>TRBV28|TRBJ2-1|.|.|11
TGTGCCAGCAAGAGCTACAATGAGCAGTTCTTC
CASKSYNEQFF
>TRBV2|TRBJ1-4|.|TRBD1|18
TGTGCCAGCAGTGGCCCAGGGGGCGAAGTAGTGGCTAATGAAAAACTGTTTTTT
CASSGPGGEVVANEKLFF
>TRBV6-5|TRBJ1-1|once|.|11
TGTGCCAGCCAGTCCGGGTCGGGAGCTTTCTTT
CASQSGSGAFF
>TRBV9|TRBJ1-1|once|.|15
TGTGCCAGCAGCGTAGAGCCCAGGGGGAACACTGAAGCTTTCTTT
CASSVEPRGNTEAFF
>TRBV7-3|TRBJ2-3|.|.|14
TGTGCCAGCAGCTTAAATCCCGGCACAGATACGCAGTATTTT
CASSLNPGTDTQYF
>TRBV2|TRBJ2-3|.|.|15
TGTGCCAGCAGTGAAGGGCAGGGCCCACGGAATACGCAGTATTTT
CASSEGQGPRNTQYF
>TRBV4-2|TRBJ2-5|.|TRBD2|21
TGTGCCAGCAGCCAAGATTCCCTCGGCACTAGCGGGACCTATATGAGAGAGACCCAGTACTTC
CASSQDSLGTSGTYMRETQYF
>TRBV2|TRBJ2-3|.|TRBD2|15
TGTGCCAGCAGCCAGACTAGCGGGGACACAGATACGCAGTATTTT
CASSQTSGDTDTQYF
>TRBV2|TRBJ2-7|.|.|12
TGTGCCAGCAGTGGTGAGGGGTACGAGCAGTACTTC
CASSGEGYEQYF
>TRBV6-1|TRBJ2-4|.|TRBD1|14
TGTGCCAGCCTCCGTGGGGACAGTAAAAACATTCAGTACTTC
CASLRGDSKNIQYF
>TRBV6-1|TRBJ1-2|once|.|12
TGTGCCAGCAGTGAAGGCGGCTATGGCTACACCTTC
CASSEGGYGYTF
>TRBV7-6|TRBJ1-1|.|.|11
TGTGCCAGCAGCTTACTTGGTGAAGCTTTCTTT
CASSLLGEAFF
>TRBV27|TRBJ2-6|.|.|16
TGTGCCAGCAGTTTAGCCCCAAGCTCTGGGGCCAACGTCCTGACTTTC
CASSLAPSSGANVLTF
>TRBV5-8|TRBJ2-7|.|TRBD1|14
TGTGCCAGCAGCTCCCGGACAGGGGGCCACGAGCAGTACTTC
CASSSRTGGHEQYF
>TRBV19|TRBJ2-7|.|.|13
TGTGCCAGTAGTCTGGGACTGGACTTCGGGCAGTACTTC
CASSLGLDFGQYF